The present T cell receptor beta chain was sequenced within a study of blood T cells in healthy people across ages. Together with a sample-barcoded 5' primer, a J-beta primer mix was included in a second PCR lasting about 7 to 11 cycles. A single record per CDR3 protein comes from TCRdb applying MiXCR to the 5' RACE reads. The sample shows almost 550,000 distinct CDR3 sequences, approximately 25% of them seen only once. The CDR3 length is 18 residues. Germline V lookup: CDR1 LGHNA, CDR2 YSLEER. J gave up 7 bases and V 1 base, and 9 bases lay outside the gene matches. These data were also reused for a study on T cells of mothers and their children. That paper adds: Over 8 million TCR beta CDR3 reads were obtained from each mother, and 3 million to 3.5 million from each child.

Source material: blood. The clonotype originates from a boy younger than 18 in good health. This chain joins TRBV4-3 and TRBJ2-1; 14 bases fit TRBD2. CDR3 in DNA: TGCGCCAGCAGCCAAGGCGGACTAGCGGGAGGCATTACAAATGAGCAGTTCTTC. It yields the protein CASSQGGLAGGITNEQFF.